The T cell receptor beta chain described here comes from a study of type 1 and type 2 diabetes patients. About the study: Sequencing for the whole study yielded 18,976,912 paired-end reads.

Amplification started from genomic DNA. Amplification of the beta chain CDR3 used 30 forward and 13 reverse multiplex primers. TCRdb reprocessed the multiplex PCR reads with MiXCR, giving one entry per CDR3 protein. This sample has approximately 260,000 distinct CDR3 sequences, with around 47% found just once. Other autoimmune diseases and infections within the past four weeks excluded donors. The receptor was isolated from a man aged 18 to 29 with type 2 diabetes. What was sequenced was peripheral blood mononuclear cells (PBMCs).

The chain's CDR3 is CASTEGNHNEQFF. The CDR3 DNA sequence: TGTGCCTCGACAGAGGGAAACCACAATGAGCAGTTCTTC. V is TRBV30 and J is TRBJ2-5; possibly TRBD1 or TRBD2 for D (5 bases each). Gene TRBJ2-1 matches the end of the DNA better, so the J call may be wrong. The CDR3 length is 13 residues. Looked up from germline, CDR1 is GTSNPN and CDR2 is SVGIG (reference sequence).